These T cell receptor beta chains were read from a single sample in a study of T cell repertoires in cytomegalovirus infection. One entry per CDR3 protein, called by TCRdb with MiXCR from the reads. The data hold over 250,000 distinct CDR3 sequences, with 25% observed a single time. Sequencing was done on a sample of PBMCs. These receptors were obtained from a human donor in good health (CMV status not recorded). Some clones in this sample may be carry-over from other donors' samples. Each CDR3 is given without its conserved first and last residue. Each record gives: D gene, clone size, V gene, CDR3 length, CDR3 protein. The D gene is left open where the match is weak. Clone size is shown for a subset of rows, as once, few, many or a class of expanded clone.

D: TRBD1; size: many; V: TRBV7-9; length: 15; CDR3: ASSSRSVGTGPGGYT
D: NA; size: NA; V: TRBV6-5; length: 13; CDR3: ASRPRTFNSYEQY
D: NA; size: many; V: TRBV10-3; length: 13; CDR3: AISEEVSYNSPLH
D: NA; size: NA; V: TRBV14; length: 11; CDR3: ASSLKIGGEQY
D: TRBD1; size: NA; V: TRBV7-9; length: 13; CDR3: ASSQGVIGTGELF
D: TRBD2; size: NA; V: TRBV7-6; length: 13; CDR3: ASSLGAGVADTQY
D: TRBD2; size: NA; V: TRBV6-5; length: 15; CDR3: ASSYGLGGSSSNEQF
D: TRBD1; size: few; V: TRBV28; length: 14; CDR3: ASRNRDRTNTGELF
D: NA; size: few; V: TRBV6-1; length: 12; CDR3: ASSEALRGSEQF
D: NA; size: few; V: TRBV20-1; length: 11; CDR3: SASSRQIYEQY
D: NA; size: many; V: TRBV7-2; length: 12; CDR3: ASSFRTNGETQY
D: TRBD1; size: NA; V: TRBV28; length: 14; CDR3: ASSFKTGGVTDTQY
D: TRBD1; size: once; V: TRBV29-1; length: 12; CDR3: SVATTGWTDTQY
D: TRBD1; size: few; V: TRBV11-2; length: 14; CDR3: ASSPYTGAENTEAF
D: NA; size: few; V: TRBV2; length: 13; CDR3: ASREQEQGREKLF
D: TRBD1; size: NA; V: TRBV20-1; length: 12; CDR3: SAYRLRQGNGYT
D: TRBD1; size: NA; V: TRBV28; length: 12; CDR3: ASSSDRGIYEQY
D: TRBD2; size: few; V: TRBV2; length: 10; CDR3: ASVGASGAQY
D: NA; size: NA; V: TRBV4-1; length: 13; CDR3: ASSQPRDKTYEQY
D: NA; size: few; V: TRBV4-1; length: 14; CDR3: ASSQEPAGAKNIQY
D: NA; size: many; V: TRBV7-2; length: 11; CDR3: ASSPRGLYGYT
D: TRBD1; size: many; V: TRBV12-3/TRBV12-4; length: 15; CDR3: ASSLIQGTVRDTEAF
D: TRBD1; size: many; V: TRBV7-6; length: 15; CDR3: ASSEEGRTGVNQPQH
D: TRBD1; size: NA; V: TRBV18; length: 13; CDR3: ASSPRDRSLGEQY
D: NA; size: NA; V: TRBV7-9; length: 10; CDR3: ASSVGANVLT
D: TRBD1; size: many; V: TRBV7-2; length: 14; CDR3: ASSPRTGGMNTEAF
D: NA; size: NA; V: TRBV11-2; length: 13; CDR3: ASSLNTYSNQPQH
D: NA; size: few; V: TRBV14; length: 10; CDR3: ASSQEGRKQY
D: NA; size: NA; V: TRBV27; length: 12; CDR3: ASSSPGSNYGYT
D: TRBD2; size: few; V: TRBV2; length: 16; CDR3: ASTPGRRGGRLGGELF